Shown below are 24 T cell receptor beta chains from a single sample sequenced in a study of control samples from healthy donors and cancer patients. Sequenced by immunoSEQ multiplex PCR; TCRdb stores in-frame clones only, minus some. This sample has tens of thousands of clones; approximately 78% occur once, and the top ten carry about 10%. Specimen: blood. These TCRs come from a woman aged 55 to 70 in good health.

The CDR3 DNA sequence: TGTGCCAGCAGTTACGGGAGGGCTTGGCAGCCCCAGCATTTT. Protein: CASSYGRAWQPQHF. The chain uses TRBV6-5 and TRBJ1-5; D not certain. Trimming stripped 2 bases from V and 7 bases from J, with 12 bases between. The length of the CDR3 is 14 residues. Germline lookup yields CDR1 MNHEY and CDR2 SVGAGI.

The chain has TRBV21-1 and TRBJ1-6. TRBV21-1 is reported as a pseudogene. CDR3 length: 18 residues. In DNA, the CDR3 is TGTGCCAGCAGCAAAGCGCGTCCAATGAGGTCCTATAATTCACCCCTCCACTTT. This encodes CASSKARPMRSYNSPLHF.

The CDR3 reads CASSPSGTGYNEQFF. CDR3 nucleotide sequence: TGTGCCAGCAGCCCAAGTGGGACAGGATACAATGAGCAGTTCTTC. V usage is TRBV13 and J usage is TRBJ2-1, with TRBD1 identical over 8 bases. Unmatched junction bases numbered 7, after V lost 5 bases and J lost 4 bases. In germline, CDR1 is PRHDT, CDR2 FYEKMQ (reference sequence). The CDR3 loop spans 15 amino acids.

This sequence joins TRBV4-3 and TRBJ1-4; D unclear. The V end lost 4 bases, the J end lost 8 bases, and 14 bases lay between the germline ends. The CDR3 covers 14 residues. Germline V lookup: CDR1 LGHNA, CDR2 YSLEER. CDR3 coding DNA: TGCGCCAGCAGCCCCCCTGGGCAAACGGAAAAACTGTTTTTT. Translation gives CASSPPGQTEKLFF.

The chain couples TRBV20-1 to TRBJ1-1; D is unresolved. CDR3 length equals 10 residues. V lost 1 base and J 4 bases, leaving 1 base between the germline ends. Germline CDR1 reads DFQATT; CDR2 reads SNEGSKA (reference sequence). DNA for the CDR3: TGCAGTGCTAGAGGCACTGAAGCTTTCTTT. Translating gives CSARGTEAFF.

Only a few counts were recorded for this clone. This chain joins TRBV29-1 and TRBJ2-1; TRBD2 is a possible D gene (6 bases). The CDR3 length is 15 residues. Germline CDR1 is SQVTM and CDR2 is ANQGSEA. Trimming took off 1 base at V and 7 bases at J, with 17 bases between the two ends. In DNA, the CDR3 is TGCAGCGTTGAAGGGCGGGACCCATCCCCTAATGAGCAGTTCTTC. It is translated as CSVEGRDPSPNEQFF.

This clone was observed a single time. Other DNA sequences of this sample code for an identical CDR3. The chain joins TRBV19 to TRBJ2-1, with 7 nucleotides matching TRBD2. Germline V gene data show CDR1 as LNHDA and CDR2 as SQIVND (reference sequence). With 5 bases clipped from V and 4 bases from J, the junction kept 2 bases outside the gene matches. The CDR3 totals 13 residues. Here the CDR3 reads CASSPRGYNEQFF. CDR3 nucleotide sequence: TGTGCCAGTAGTCCGCGGGGGTACAATGAGCAGTTCTTC.

The chain has TRBV28 and TRBJ2-3, with TRBD1 identical over 7 bases. This CDR3 has 17 amino acids. Per germline, CDR1 MDHEN and CDR2 SYDVKM. V was clipped by 3 bases and J by 4 bases; unmatched bases: 13. The CDR3 loop reads CASSFVYRGREPDTQYF. CDR3 nucleotides: TGTGCCAGCAGTTTTGTTTACAGGGGAAGGGAGCCAGATACGCAGTATTTT.

V and J are TRBV7-2 and TRBJ1-5; TRBD1 is a possible D gene (6 bases). Trimming took 5 bases from V and 2 from J, leaving 7 bases between them. The CDR3 consists of 13 residues. CDR1 and CDR2 (germline): SGHTA, FQGNSA. For the CDR3, the DNA is TGTGCCAGCAGCCGACAGGGCAATCAGCCCCAGCATTTT. It specifies CASSRQGNQPQHF.

The V and J genes are TRBV4-1 and TRBJ1-4; D is perhaps TRBD1 (5 bases). The germline V gene has CDR1 MGHRA and CDR2 YSYEKL. The CDR3 extends over 22 amino acids. V lost 2 bases to trimming and J lost 5 bases, with 33 bases between them. In DNA form, the CDR3 reads TGCGCCAGCAGCCAAAAATCCCCCGTGGGTAGTGCCGGCGGTTGGGGGAATGAAAAACTGTTTTTT. Translated, it gives CASSQKSPVGSAGGWGNEKLFF.

V gene TRBV27 combines with J gene TRBJ2-3, with D possibly being TRBD2 (6 bases). V lost 4 bases to trimming and J lost 5 bases, with 16 bases between them. This CDR3 comprises 15 residues. CDR1 and CDR2 from the germline V gene are MNHEY and SMNVEV (reference sequence). The CDR3: CASSWSSAGKDTQYF. Written as DNA, the CDR3 is TGTGCCAGCAGTTGGAGTTCAGCGGGTAAAGATACGCAGTATTTT.

This clone occurred once. V gene TRBV6-5 combines with J gene TRBJ2-2; 7 bases line up with TRBD2. There are 14 residues in the CDR3. The J segment lost 6 bases and the V segment lost 4 bases, leaving 5 bases of the junction unmatched. CDR1 is MNHEY, CDR2 SVGAGI, per germline. CDR3 nucleotide sequence: TGTGCCAGCAGTTTCAGCGGGATCCCCGGGGAGCTGTTTTTT. Translating it yields CASSFSGIPGELFF.

The chain combines TRBV27 with TRBJ2-1, with a tentative D call TRBD2 (6 bases). V was pared by 5 bases and J by 6 bases, with 14 bases between. Germline lookup yields CDR1 MNHEY and CDR2 SMNVEV (reference sequence). The CDR3 totals 14 residues. This chain's CDR3 is CASSAPTSFNEQFF. The CDR3 bases are TGTGCCAGCAGTGCCCCGACTAGTTTCAATGAGCAGTTCTTC.

This clone was found many times. V is TRBV19 and J is TRBJ2-1; D gene unclear. Germline V gene lookup returns CDR1 LNHDA and CDR2 SQIVND (reference sequence). Trimming stripped 6 bases from V and 1 base from J, with 13 bases between. The CDR3 spans 15 residues. The CDR3 nucleotides read TGTGCCAGTAGCATACGACTCGATTCCTACAATGAGCAGTTCTTC. Amino acid sequence: CASSIRLDSYNEQFF. Full variable domain (outside the CDR3, taken from reference TRBV19 and TRBJ2-1): DGGITQSPKYLFRKEGQNVTLSCEQNLNHDAMYWYRQDPGQGLRLIYYSQIVNDFQKGDIAEGYSVSREKKESFPLTVTSAQKNPTAFYLCASSIRLDSYNEQFFGPGTRLTVL.

The chain is built from TRBV4-1 and TRBJ2-3; unclear D gene. The CDR3 totals 15 residues. Germline CDR1 is MGHRA and CDR2 is YSYEKL. V gave up 5 bases and J gave up 2 bases, with 14 bases separating them. Written as DNA, the CDR3 is TGCGCCAGCAGCTCTACCGGGTTCACCACAGATACGCAGTATTTT. Translation gives CASSSTGFTTDTQYF.

This chain links TRBV6-6 with TRBJ1-5, with D possibly matching TRBD1 (5 bases). The V gene's germline CDR1 is MNHNY and CDR2 SVGAGI (reference sequence). The CDR3 has 13 amino acids. Trimming removed 5 bases at V and 6 bases at J, with 11 bases between. CDR3 region: CASSPLGGQPQHF. The CDR3 DNA reads TGTGCCAGCAGTCCTCTGGGGGGTCAGCCCCAGCATTTT.

The rearrangement links TRBV10-3 to TRBJ1-1; the D is unclear. V lost 4 bases to trimming and J lost 7 bases, with 13 bases between them. CDR1 and CDR2 (germline): ENHRY, SYGVKD. The CDR3 runs 13 residues. Here the CDR3 reads CAISGTEGHEAFF. The CDR3 DNA reads TGTGCCATCAGTGGGACCGAAGGCCATGAAGCTTTCTTT.

V gene TRBV18 combines with J gene TRBJ2-7; 9 bases are a match to TRBD1. J lost 5 bases, V lost 3 bases, and 8 bases had no gene match. The CDR3 runs 15 residues. Germline values: CDR1 KGHSH, CDR2 LQKENI. CDR3 nucleotides: TGTGCCAGCTCACCGCAGCAGGGACAGGGAAACGAGCAGTACTTC. As protein: CASSPQQGQGNEQYF. The variable domain in full, completed from reference TRBV18 and TRBJ2-7, reads NAGVMQNPRHLVRRRGQEARLRCSPMKGHSHVYWYRQLPEEGLKFMVYLQKENIIDESGMPKERFSAEFPKEGPSILRIQQVVRGDSAAYFCASSPQQGQGNEQYFGPGTRLTVT.

The V gene is TRBV4-1, the J gene TRBJ1-4, with TRBD1 matching over 9 bases. The CDR3 is 16 amino acids. The germline V gene has CDR1 MGHRA and CDR2 YSYEKL. V gave up 0 bases and J gave up 11 bases; unmatched junction bases: 10. The CDR3 nucleotides are TGCGCCAGCAGCCAAGATGTCCGTACAGGGGGCGAGAAACTGTTTTTT. This encodes CASSQDVRTGGEKLFF.

J is TRBJ1-1 and V is TRBV4-3; D is possibly TRBD1 (5 bases). There are 15 residues in the CDR3. Trimming took off 4 bases at V and 6 bases at J, with 18 bases between the two ends. Germline CDR1 is LGHNA and CDR2 is YSLEER. The CDR3 sequence is CASSPGGDLVAEAFF. CDR3 nucleotides: TGCGCCAGCAGCCCCGGAGGGGACCTCGTCGCTGAAGCTTTCTTT.

The J gene is TRBJ2-1, the V gene TRBV5-1; TRBD2 aligns across 7 bases. The CDR3 is made up of 14 amino acids. With 0 bases clipped from V and 9 bases from J, the junction kept 6 bases outside the gene matches. Germline CDR1 reads SGHRS; CDR2 reads YFSETQ. The CDR3 spells CASSLAGGSFEQFF. The CDR3, as DNA: TGCGCCAGCAGCTTGGCCGGCGGGAGCTTTGAGCAGTTCTTC.

This sequence joins TRBV6-5 and TRBJ2-7; the match to TRBD1 covers 9 bases. V shed 6 bases and J 3 bases; nucleotides not matched to a gene: 6. CDR1 and CDR2 (germline): MNHEY, SVGAGI. The CDR3 loop spans 14 amino acids. The CDR3 nucleotides are TGTGCCAGCAGGACCGGGACAGGGTACTACGAGCAGTACTTC. This gives the protein CASRTGTGYYEQYF.

This chain links TRBV6-5 with TRBJ1-5; D unresolved. V lost 4 bases to trimming and J lost 11 bases, with 12 bases between them. CDR1 MNHEY and CDR2 SVGAGI come from the germline V gene. The CDR3 extends over 12 amino acids. The CDR3 coding sequence is TGTGCCAGCAGTTCCCCTCCGGGAACCCAGCATTTT. This sequence encodes CASSSPPGTQHF.

This chain links TRBV7-2 with TRBJ2-7, with 12 bases that match TRBD1. Germline assignment: CDR1 SGHTA and CDR2 FQGNSA. The CDR3 runs to 17 residues. V dropped 5 bases and J dropped 0; count of bases not matched to a gene: 8. The CDR3 coding sequence is TGTGCCAGCAGCGGACGGGACAGGGGGCGATTCTCCTACGAGCAGTACTTC. Its protein product is CASSGRDRGRFSYEQYF.